The T cell receptor beta chain under discussion was sequenced for a study of T cell changes during pregnancy in multiple sclerosis. Repertoires were generated with immunoSEQ multiplex PCR, while TCRdb's copy carries only in-frame clones and drops some. The sample shows 69,000 or so clones, approximately 91% of them seen only once. The CDR3 covers 12 residues. The V end lost 5 bases, the J end lost 5 bases, and 9 bases lay between the germline ends. Germline V gene sequence: CDR1 SGHVS, CDR2 FQNEAQ. This sequence originates from a female donor with multiple sclerosis, enrolled in a pregnancy study. Specimen: peripheral blood, collected in the third trimester of pregnancy. The J gene is TRBJ1-2, the V gene TRBV7-8; no firm D call. The DNA of the CDR3 is TGTGCCAGCAGCCCACGTCAGTATGGCTACACCTTC. Amino acids: CASSPRQYGYTF. Full variable domain (outside the CDR3, taken from reference TRBV7-8 and TRBJ1-2): GAGVSQSPRYKVAKRGQDVALRCDPISGHVSLFWYQQALGQGPEFLTYFQNEAQLDKSGLPSDRFFAERPEGSVSTLKIQRTQQEDSAVYLCASSPRQYGYTFGSGTRLTVV.